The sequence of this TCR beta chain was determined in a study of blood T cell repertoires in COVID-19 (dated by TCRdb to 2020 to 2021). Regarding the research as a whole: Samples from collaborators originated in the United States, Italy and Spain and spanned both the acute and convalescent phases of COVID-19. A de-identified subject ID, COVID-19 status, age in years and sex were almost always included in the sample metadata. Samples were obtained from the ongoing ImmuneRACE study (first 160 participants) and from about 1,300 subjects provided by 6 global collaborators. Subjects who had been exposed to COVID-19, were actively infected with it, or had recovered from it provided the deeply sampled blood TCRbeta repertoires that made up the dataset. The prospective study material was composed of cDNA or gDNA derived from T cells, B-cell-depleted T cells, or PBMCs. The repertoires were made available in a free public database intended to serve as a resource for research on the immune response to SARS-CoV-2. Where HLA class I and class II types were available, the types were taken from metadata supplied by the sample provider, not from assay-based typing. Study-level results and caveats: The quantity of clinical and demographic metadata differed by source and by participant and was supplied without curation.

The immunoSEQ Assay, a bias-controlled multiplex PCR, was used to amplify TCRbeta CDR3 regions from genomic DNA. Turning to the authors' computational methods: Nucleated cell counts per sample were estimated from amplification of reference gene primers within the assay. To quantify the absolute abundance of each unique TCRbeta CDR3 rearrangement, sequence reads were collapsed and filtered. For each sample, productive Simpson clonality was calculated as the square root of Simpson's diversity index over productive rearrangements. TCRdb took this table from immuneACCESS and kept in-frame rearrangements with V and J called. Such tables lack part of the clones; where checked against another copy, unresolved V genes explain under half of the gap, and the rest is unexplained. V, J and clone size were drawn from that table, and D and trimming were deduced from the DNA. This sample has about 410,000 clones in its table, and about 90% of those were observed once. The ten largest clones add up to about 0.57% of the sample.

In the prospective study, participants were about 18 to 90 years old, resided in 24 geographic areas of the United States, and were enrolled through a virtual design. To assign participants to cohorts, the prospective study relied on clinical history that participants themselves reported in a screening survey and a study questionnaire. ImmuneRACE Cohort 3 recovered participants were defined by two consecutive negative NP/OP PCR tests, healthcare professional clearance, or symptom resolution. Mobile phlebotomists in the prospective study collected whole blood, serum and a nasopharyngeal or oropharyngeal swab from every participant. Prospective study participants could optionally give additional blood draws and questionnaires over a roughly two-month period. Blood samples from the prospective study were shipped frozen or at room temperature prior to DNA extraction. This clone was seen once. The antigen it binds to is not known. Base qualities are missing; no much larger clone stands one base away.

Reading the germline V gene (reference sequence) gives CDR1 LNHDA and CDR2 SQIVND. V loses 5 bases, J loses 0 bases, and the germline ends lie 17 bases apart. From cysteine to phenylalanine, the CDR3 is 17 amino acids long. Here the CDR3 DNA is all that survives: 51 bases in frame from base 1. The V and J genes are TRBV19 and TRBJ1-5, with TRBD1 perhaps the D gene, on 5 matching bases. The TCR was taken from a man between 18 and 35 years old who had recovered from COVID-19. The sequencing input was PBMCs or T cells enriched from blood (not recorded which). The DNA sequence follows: TGTGCCAGTAGTCAGGGACTCACAAAGGATAGCAATCAGCCCCAGCATTTT. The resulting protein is CASSQGLTKDSNQPQHF.